The 8 T cell receptor beta chains listed next were all sequenced from one sample in a study of cytomegalovirus exposure and HLA in healthy donors. This PCR relied on a set of 60 Vbeta primers and 13 Jbeta primers. The assay was immunoSEQ multiplex PCR, and TCRdb's table has in-frame clones only and misses some. The sample gives approximately 130,000 clones, approximately 80% of which show up once; 1% to 1.5% is in the top ten. Sequencing was done on a sample of PBMCs. The receptors come from a middle-aged man in good health and CMV-seronegative.

This clone was counted once. The rearrangement joins TRBV2 to TRBJ1-2; TRBD1 matches 7 bases. Germline CDR1 and CDR2: SNHLY and FYNNEI. Trimming removed 3 bases from V and 5 bases from J; junction bases left unmatched: 6. CDR3 length equals 14 residues. The CDR3 region is CASSDPGTAYGYTF. The CDR3 DNA reads TGTGCCAGCAGTGACCCCGGGACAGCATATGGCTACACCTTC.

This clone occurred a few times. V usage is TRBV28 and J usage is TRBJ2-3, with TRBD2 identical over 8 bases. This CDR3 contains 17 residues. After removal of 0 bases from V and 0 bases from J, the junction contained 5 bases not matched to a gene. Per germline, CDR1 MDHEN and CDR2 SYDVKM. In nucleotides, the CDR3 is TGTGCCAGCAGTTTATGGGCGAGCGGGGGAAGCACAGATACGCAGTATTTT. Translating it yields CASSLWASGGSTDTQYF. The full variable domain, rest sourced from reference TRBV28 and TRBJ2-3, is DVKVTQSSRYLVKRTGEKVFLECVQDMDHENMFWYRQDPGLGLRLIYFSYDVKMKEKGDIPEGYSVSREKKERFSLILESASTNQTSMYLCASSLWASGGSTDTQYFGPGTRLTVL.

The rearrangement joins TRBV5-1 to TRBJ2-7; 11 positions agree with TRBD1. Germline values: CDR1 SGHRS, CDR2 YFSETQ. V lost 7 bases, J lost 6 bases, and 6 bases stayed unmatched. The CDR3 runs to 13 residues. CDR3 loop: CASQDRGRLEQYF. CDR3 coding DNA: TGCGCCAGCCAGGACAGGGGGCGGCTCGAGCAGTACTTC.

J is TRBJ2-7 and V is TRBV5-1, with 7 bases aligning to TRBD1. The CDR3 length is 14 residues. Per the germline V gene, CDR1 is SGHRS and CDR2 is YFSETQ. Unmatched junction bases numbered 7, after V lost 4 bases and J lost 3 bases. The CDR3 reads CASSARDRNYEQYF. The CDR3 nucleotides read TGCGCCAGCAGCGCCCGGGACAGAAACTACGAGCAGTACTTC.

The chain has TRBV19 and TRBJ1-2; D call uncertain. The V gene lost 7 bases and the J gene lost 5 bases, with 14 bases spanning the gap. This CDR3 spans 13 amino acids. CDR1 and CDR2 (germline): LNHDA, SQIVND (reference sequence). In DNA form, the CDR3 reads TGTGCCAGTATTGGCAGGTCGGGGTATGGCTACACCTTC. This encodes CASIGRSGYGYTF.

This clone was recorded once. The chain recombines TRBV28 with TRBJ1-2; TRBD1 matches 7 bases. CDR1 is MDHEN and CDR2 is SYDVKM in the germline V gene. The CDR3 has 13 residues. After removal of 8 bases from V and 2 bases from J, the junction contained 5 bases not matched to a gene. This CDR3 is CASLGGANYGYTF. The CDR3 nucleotides read TGTGCCAGCCTAGGGGGCGCCAACTATGGCTACACCTTC.

The chain is built from TRBV28 and TRBJ1-5; TRBD1 aligns across 8 bases. Germline trimming cut 2 bases from V and 6 bases from J; bases unmatched to any gene: 3. Germline CDR1 and CDR2: MDHEN and SYDVKM. CDR3 length equals 14 residues. The CDR3 nucleotides read TGTGCCAGCAGTTTACGACAGGGGAGTCAGCCCCAGCATTTT. Residues: CASSLRQGSQPQHF.

The chain carries TRBV6-5 and TRBJ1-3; D call uncertain. The CDR3 is made up of 16 amino acids. Germline loops: CDR1 MNHEY, CDR2 SVGAGI. V dropped 0 bases and J dropped 1 base, with 10 bases sitting between them. CDR3 sequence: CASSYSKRVSGNTIYF. The CDR3 DNA is TGTGCCAGCAGTTACTCGAAGAGGGTTTCTGGAAACACCATATATTTT.